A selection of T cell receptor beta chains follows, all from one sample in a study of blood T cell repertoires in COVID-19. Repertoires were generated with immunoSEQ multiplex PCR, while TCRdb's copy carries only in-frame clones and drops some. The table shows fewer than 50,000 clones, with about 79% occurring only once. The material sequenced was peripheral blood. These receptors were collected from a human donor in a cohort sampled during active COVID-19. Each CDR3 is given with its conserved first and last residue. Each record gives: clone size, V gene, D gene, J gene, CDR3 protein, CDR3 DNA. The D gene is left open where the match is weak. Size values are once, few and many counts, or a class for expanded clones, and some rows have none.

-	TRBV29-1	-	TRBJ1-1	CSVEDLGGTEAFF	TGCAGCGTTGAAGATCTAGGGGGCACTGAAGCTTTCTTT
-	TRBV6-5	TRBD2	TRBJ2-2	CASSYAPGGYTGELFF	TGTGCCAGCAGTTACGCTCCGGGAGGATATACCGGGGAGCTGTTTTTT
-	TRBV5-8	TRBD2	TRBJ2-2	CASSSKREVTGELFF	TGTGCCAGCAGCTCTAAGCGGGAGGTCACCGGGGAGCTGTTTTTT
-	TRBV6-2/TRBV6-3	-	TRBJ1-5	CASSYQGWSNQPQHF	TGTGCCAGCAGTTACCAGGGTTGGAGCAATCAGCCCCAGCATTTT
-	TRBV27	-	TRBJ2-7	CASSFRQGDFYEQYF	TGTGCCAGCAGTTTCAGGCAGGGCGATTTTTACGAGCAGTACTTC
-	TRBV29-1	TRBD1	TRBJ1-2	CSAGTGGEGYTF	TGCAGCGCCGGGACAGGGGGCGAAGGCTACACCTTC
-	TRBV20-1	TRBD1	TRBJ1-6	CSASAMDRANSPLHF	TGCAGTGCTAGTGCCATGGACAGGGCTAATTCACCCCTCCACTTT
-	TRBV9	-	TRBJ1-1	CASSVGDRLNTEAFF	TGTGCCAGCAGCGTAGGTGACAGACTGAACACTGAAGCTTTCTTT
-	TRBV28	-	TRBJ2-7	CASSLEGSTPYEQYF	TGTGCCAGCAGTTTAGAGGGCTCGACCCCCTACGAGCAGTACTTC
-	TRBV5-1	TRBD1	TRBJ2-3	CASSFGTGGTDTQYF	TGCGCCAGCAGCTTCGGGACAGGGGGCACAGATACGCAGTATTTT
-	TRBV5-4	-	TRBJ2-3	CASSWGGTDTQYF	TGTGCCAGCTCCTGGGGGGGCACAGATACGCAGTATTTT
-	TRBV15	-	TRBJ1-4	CATTRRGEKLFF	TGTGCCACCACCCGAAGGGGTGAAAAACTGTTTTTT
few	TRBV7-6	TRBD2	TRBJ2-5	CASSLDGRAGETQYF	TGTGCCAGCAGCCTCGACGGGAGGGCCGGTGAGACCCAGTACTTC
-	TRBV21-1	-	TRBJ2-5	CASSKQRDGTQYF	TGTGCCAGCAGCAAACAGCGGGACGGGACCCAGTACTTC
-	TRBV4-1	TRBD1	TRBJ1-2	CASSQGTGNYGYTF	TGCGCCAGCAGCCAAGGGACAGGGAACTATGGCTACACCTTC
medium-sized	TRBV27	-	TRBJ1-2	CASALESGFLYGYTF	TGTGCCAGCGCCCTGGAGTCCGGGTTTTTATATGGCTACACCTTC
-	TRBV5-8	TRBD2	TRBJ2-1	CASSLTRLAGTYNEQFF	TGTGCCAGCAGCTTGACTCGATTAGCGGGGACTTACAATGAGCAGTTCTTC
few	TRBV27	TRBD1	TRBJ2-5	CASRTGGEETQYF	TGTGCCAGCCGGACAGGGGGCGAAGAGACCCAGTACTTC
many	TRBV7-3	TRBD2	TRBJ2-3	CASSPETSGSSDTQYF	TGTGCCAGCAGCCCAGAGACTAGCGGGAGTTCTGATACGCAGTATTTT
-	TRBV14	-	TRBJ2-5	CASSPRLGTGWETQYF	TGTGCCAGCAGCCCGCGACTAGGAACGGGGTGGGAGACCCAGTACTTC
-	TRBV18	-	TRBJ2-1	CASSGSGYNEQFF	TGTGCCAGCTCAGGCAGCGGCTACAATGAGCAGTTCTTC
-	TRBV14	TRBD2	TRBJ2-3	CASSPRGFTQYF	TGTGCCAGCAGCCCGCGGGGGTTTACGCAGTATTTT
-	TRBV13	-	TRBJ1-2	CASSQTTATSLYGYTF	TGTGCCAGCAGCCAAACGACAGCGACCTCCCTCTATGGCTACACCTTC
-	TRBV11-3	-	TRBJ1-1	CASSLEGGDVTEAFF	TGTGCCAGCAGCTTAGAAGGGGGGGATGTGACTGAAGCTTTCTTT
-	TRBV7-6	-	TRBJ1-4	CASSLASNEKLFF	TGTGCCAGCAGCTTAGCCAGTAATGAAAAACTGTTTTTT
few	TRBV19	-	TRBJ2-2	CASFYAGELFF	TGTGCCAGTTTCTACGCCGGGGAGCTGTTTTTT
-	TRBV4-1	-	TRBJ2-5	CASSQGGQETQYF	TGCGCCAGCAGCCAGGGGGGCCAAGAGACCCAGTACTTC
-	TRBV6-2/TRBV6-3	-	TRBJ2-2	CASSNTRNTGELFF	TGTGCCAGCAGTAACACCAGGAACACCGGGGAGCTGTTTTTT
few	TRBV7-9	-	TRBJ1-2	CASSHAKESNYGYTF	TGTGCCAGCAGCCACGCCAAAGAGTCTAACTATGGCTACACCTTC
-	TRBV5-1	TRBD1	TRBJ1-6	CASSPRDRGSPLHF	TGCGCCAGCAGCCCCCGGGACAGGGGATCACCCCTCCACTTT
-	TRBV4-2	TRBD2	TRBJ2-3	CASSQDGGSSDTQYF	TGTGCCAGCAGCCAAGACGGGGGGAGCTCAGATACGCAGTATTTT
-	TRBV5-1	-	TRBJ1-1	CASSLLGATEAFF	TGCGCCAGCAGCTTGCTAGGGGCCACTGAAGCTTTCTTT
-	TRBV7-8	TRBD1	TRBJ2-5	CASSALGQALRPQETQYF	TGTGCCAGCAGCGCCCTCGGACAGGCCCTTCGACCCCAAGAGACCCAGTACTTC
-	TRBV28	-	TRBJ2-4	CASRSPGIQYF	TGTGCCAGTAGGAGCCCCGGGATTCAGTACTTC
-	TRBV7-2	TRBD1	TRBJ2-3	CAGRQGGTDTQYF	TGTGCCGGACGACAGGGAGGCACAGATACGCAGTATTTT
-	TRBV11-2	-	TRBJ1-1	CASSLGRAVDEAFF	TGTGCCAGCAGCTTAGGACGTGCGGTGGATGAAGCTTTCTTT
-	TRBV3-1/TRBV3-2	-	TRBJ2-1	CASSRAPPGAGDNEQFF	TGTGCCAGCAGCCGGGCCCCGCCAGGGGCGGGGGACAATGAGCAGTTCTTC
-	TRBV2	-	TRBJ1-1	CASFQALNTEAFF	TGTGCCAGCTTCCAGGCGCTCAACACTGAAGCTTTCTTT
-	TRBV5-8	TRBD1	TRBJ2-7	CASSLVTGDRYEQYF	TGTGCCAGCAGCTTGGTGACAGGGGACCGCTACGAGCAGTACTTC
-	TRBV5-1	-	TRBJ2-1	CASSLDPGLMNEQFF	TGCGCCAGCAGCTTGGATCCAGGGTTGATGAATGAGCAGTTCTTC
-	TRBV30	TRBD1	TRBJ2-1	CAWSEQGAYNEQFF	TGTGCCTGGAGTGAACAGGGGGCTTACAATGAGCAGTTCTTC
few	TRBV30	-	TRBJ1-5	CAWSQGRNQPQHF	TGTGCCTGGAGTCAGGGTCGGAATCAGCCCCAGCATTTT
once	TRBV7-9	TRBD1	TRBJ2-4	CASSFAGTGLNIQYF	TGTGCCAGCAGCTTTGCCGGGACAGGGCTAAACATTCAGTACTTC
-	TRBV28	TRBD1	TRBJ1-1	CASSTGTANTEAFF	TGTGCCAGCAGTACCGGGACAGCGAACACTGAAGCTTTCTTT
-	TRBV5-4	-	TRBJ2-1	CASSPLAGTGNEQFF	TGTGCCAGCAGCCCCCTGGCGGGAACCGGCAATGAGCAGTTCTTC
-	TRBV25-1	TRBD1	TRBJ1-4	CASSVRDRGAEKLFF	TGTGCCAGCAGTGTACGGGACAGGGGGGCTGAAAAACTGTTTTTT
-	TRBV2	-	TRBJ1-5	CASEQKGEPQHF	TGTGCCAGCGAGCAGAAGGGGGAACCCCAGCATTTT
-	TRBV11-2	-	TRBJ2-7	CASSLDLQEYYEQYF	TGTGCCAGCAGCTTAGACCTACAGGAGTACTACGAGCAGTACTTC
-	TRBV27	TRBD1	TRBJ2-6	CASRPRDSLNVLTF	TGTGCCAGCAGGCCCCGGGACAGTTTGAATGTCCTGACTTTC
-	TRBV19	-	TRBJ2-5	CASSMGVQETQYF	TGTGCCAGTAGTATGGGCGTACAAGAGACCCAGTACTTC
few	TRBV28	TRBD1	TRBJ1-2	CASSYRDRDDYGYTF	TGTGCCAGCAGTTACCGGGACAGGGACGACTATGGCTACACCTTC